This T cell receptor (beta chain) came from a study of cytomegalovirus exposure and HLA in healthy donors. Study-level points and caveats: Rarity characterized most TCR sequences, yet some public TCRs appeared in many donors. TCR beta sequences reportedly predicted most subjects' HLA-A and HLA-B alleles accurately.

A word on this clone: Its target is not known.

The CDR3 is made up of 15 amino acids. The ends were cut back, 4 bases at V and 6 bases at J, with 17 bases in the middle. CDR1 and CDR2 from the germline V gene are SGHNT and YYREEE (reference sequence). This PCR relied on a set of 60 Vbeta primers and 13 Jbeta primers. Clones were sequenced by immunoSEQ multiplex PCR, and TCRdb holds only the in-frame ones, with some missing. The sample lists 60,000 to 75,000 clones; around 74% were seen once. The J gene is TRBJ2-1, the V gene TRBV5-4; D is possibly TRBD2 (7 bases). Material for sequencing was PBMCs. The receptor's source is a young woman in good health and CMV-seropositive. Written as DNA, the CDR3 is TGTGCCAGCAGCCCTAATAGGGGGGGGCCCAATGAGCAGTTCTTC. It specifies CASSPNRGGPNEQFF.